What follows are 9 T cell receptor beta chains derived from one specimen sequenced in a study of blood T cell repertoires in COVID-19 (TCRdb year 2020). Libraries were built with the immunoSEQ multiplex PCR assay. The clones in this table, taken by TCRdb from immuneACCESS, are in-frame only. Not every clone is retained; where verified, under half of the shortfall comes from an unresolved V gene, and the cause of the rest is unknown. This sample comprises 35,000 to 45,000 clones, about 80% of them detected only once. 15% to 20% of the sample belongs to the ten largest clones. Sample: peripheral blood. The receptor set was obtained from a man aged 70-80 years with acute or convalescent COVID-19.

For the CDR3, the DNA is TGTGCCATCAGGCCGGGACAGCTCATGAACACTGAAGCTTTCTTT. Amino acids: CAIRPGQLMNTEAFF. The genes are TRBV10-3 and TRBJ1-1, with TRBD1 matching over 7 bases. CDR1 and CDR2 from the germline V gene are ENHRY and SYGVKD. The CDR3 covers 15 residues. V dropped 6 bases and J dropped 0; count of bases not matched to a gene: 7.

This chain uses TRBV5-1 with TRBJ1-1; 9 bases align to TRBD1. This CDR3 is built from 16 residues. Germline CDR1 and CDR2: SGHRS and YFSETQ. With 7 bases clipped from V and 0 bases from J, the junction kept 10 bases outside the gene matches. The CDR3 loop reads CASRQGDLQLNTEAFF. The CDR3 region has the DNA TGCGCCAGCCGACAGGGGGACCTTCAGTTGAACACTGAAGCTTTCTTT.

This chain connects TRBV19 to TRBJ1-5, with D perhaps TRBD1 (6 bases). Germline CDR1 LNHDA, CDR2 SQIVND (reference sequence). This CDR3 spans 15 amino acids. V gave up 5 bases and J gave up 3 bases, with 14 bases separating them. DNA of the CDR3: TGTGCCAGTAGTTCCACAGGGTCCCCCAATCAGCCCCAGCATTTT. This translates into CASSSTGSPNQPQHF.

The V call is TRBV15, the J call TRBJ1-5; no clear D. V lost 2 bases, J lost 5 bases, and 10 bases lay in between. CDR3 size: 14 residues. Germline CDR1 LNHNV, CDR2 YYDKDF (reference sequence). CDR3 coding DNA: TGTGCCACCAGCAGAACAGTTCCCGATCAGCCCCAGCATTTT. This encodes CATSRTVPDQPQHF.

The chain couples TRBV7-9 to TRBJ1-1; D call uncertain. The CDR3 is made up of 13 amino acids. Germline-derived CDR1 and CDR2 are SEHNR and FQNEAQ (reference sequence). The germline V and J ends were trimmed by 4 bases and 5 bases, with 11 bases remaining between them. The CDR3 loop reads CASSSKLRTEAFF. The DNA for the CDR3 is TGTGCCAGCAGCTCTAAATTAAGAACTGAAGCTTTCTTT.

The CDR3 nucleotides are TGTGCCAGCAGCCAGTTGGCAGGGTGGTATAATTCACCCCTCCACTTT. Protein sequence: CASSQLAGWYNSPLHF. The chain recombines TRBV5-5 with TRBJ1-6; D is possibly TRBD1 (5 bases). Germline V CDR1 and CDR2: SGHKS, YYEKEE (reference sequence). CDR3 length: 16 residues. V was clipped by 4 bases and J by 4 bases, with 15 bases between them.

This clone has just a few counts. CDR3 DNA sequence: TGCGCCAGCAGCCAAGGAGTGATCTATGGCTACACCTTC. It is translated as CASSQGVIYGYTF. The rearrangement joins TRBV4-3 to TRBJ1-2, with D uncertain. The CDR3 totals 13 residues. CDR1 LGHNA and CDR2 YSLEER come from the germline V gene. Deletions cut 1 base from V and 4 bases from J, with 7 bases between.

V usage is TRBV13 and J usage is TRBJ2-7; TRBD2 matches at 15 bases. The CDR3 consists of 20 residues. Germline loops: CDR1 PRHDT, CDR2 FYEKMQ (reference sequence). V was pared by 5 bases and J by 0 bases, with 14 bases of the junction left unmatched. The CDR3 bases are TGTGCCAGCAGCCCTAAACCCGGACTAGCGGGGGGGGCTAGCTCCTACGAGCAGTACTTC. Translating it yields CASSPKPGLAGGASSYEQYF.

The chain has TRBV5-1 and TRBJ1-3; D is uncertain. The CDR3 is 14 residues long. V was pared by 1 base and J by 4 bases, with 9 bases between. Germline V CDR1 and CDR2: SGHRS, YFSETQ. The CDR3 here is CASSLSTKGNTIYF. CDR3 coding DNA: TGCGCCAGCAGCTTGAGCACGAAGGGAAACACCATATATTTT.